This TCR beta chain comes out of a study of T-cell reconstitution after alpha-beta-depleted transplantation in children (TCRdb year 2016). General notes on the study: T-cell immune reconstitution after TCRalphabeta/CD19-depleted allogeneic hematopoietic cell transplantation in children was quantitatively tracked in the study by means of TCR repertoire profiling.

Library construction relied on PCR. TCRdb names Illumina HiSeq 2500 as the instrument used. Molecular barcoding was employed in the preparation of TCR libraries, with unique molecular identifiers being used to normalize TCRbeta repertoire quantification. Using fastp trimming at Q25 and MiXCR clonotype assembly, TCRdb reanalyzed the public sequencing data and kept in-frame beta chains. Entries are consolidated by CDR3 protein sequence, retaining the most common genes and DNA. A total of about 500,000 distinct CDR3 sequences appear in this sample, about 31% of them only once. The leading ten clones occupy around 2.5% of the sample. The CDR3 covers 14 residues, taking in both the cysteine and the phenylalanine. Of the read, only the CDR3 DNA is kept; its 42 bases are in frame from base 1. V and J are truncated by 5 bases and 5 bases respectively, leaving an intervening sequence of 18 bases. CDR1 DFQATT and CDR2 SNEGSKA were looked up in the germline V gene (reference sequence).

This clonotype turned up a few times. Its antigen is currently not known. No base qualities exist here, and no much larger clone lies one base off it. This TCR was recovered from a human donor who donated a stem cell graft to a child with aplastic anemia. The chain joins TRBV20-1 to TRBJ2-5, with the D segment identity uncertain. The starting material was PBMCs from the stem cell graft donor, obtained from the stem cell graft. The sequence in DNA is TGCAGTGCTCCCGGACCCCTCCGGCACGAGACCCAGTACTTC. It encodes CSAPGPLRHETQYF.